Listed below are T cell receptor beta chains from one sample, sequenced in a study of response to subunit inactivated influenza vaccine. TCRdb itself ran the RT-PCR reads through MiXCR, one entry per CDR3 protein. In the table there are about 610,000 distinct CDR3 sequences, around 15% of which are singletons. The specimen comprised PBMCs from blood, sampled 11 to 12 days after vaccination. These receptors all come from a man aged 50 to 60 who received an inactivated influenza vaccine. CDR3s include the opening cysteine and the closing phenylalanine or tryptophan. D genes are given only for firm matches. Only part of the rows carry a size: once, few, many, or a class if the clone is expanded.

TRBV20-1	.	TRBD2	TRBJ2-1	CSAVWALGGASYNEQFF	TGCAGTGCCGTCTGGGCACTCGGGGGGGCCTCCTACAATGAGCAGTTCTTC
TRBV29-1	few	.	TRBJ1-6	CSGSTGPNSPLHF	TGCAGCGGCTCGACGGGACCTAATTCACCCCTCCACTTT
TRBV6-2/TRBV6-3	many	.	TRBJ2-1	CASTVGNEQFF	TGTGCCAGCACCGTTGGCAATGAGCAGTTCTTC
TRBV7-2	many	.	TRBJ2-1	CASNLGVNEQFF	TGTGCCAGCAACCTGGGGGTCAATGAGCAGTTCTTC
TRBV10-3	.	.	TRBJ2-3	CAITADSTDTQYF	TGTGCCATCACGGCAGATAGCACAGATACGCAGTATTTT
TRBV7-2	.	.	TRBJ2-2	CASSPRTRTGELFF	TGTGCCAGCAGCCCCCGGACCCGCACCGGGGAGCTGTTTTTT
TRBV6-2/TRBV6-3	.	.	TRBJ2-1	CASSYSPGQLNNEQFF	TGTGCCAGCAGTTACTCGCCGGGTCAGCTCAACAATGAGCAGTTCTTC
TRBV30	.	.	TRBJ2-1	CAWLQFGGYEQFF	TGTGCCTGGCTCCAGTTTGGGGGGTATGAGCAGTTCTTC
TRBV7-3	.	.	TRBJ2-2	CASSLMRSGELFF	TGTGCCAGCAGCTTAATGCGCTCCGGGGAGCTGTTTTTT
TRBV12-3/TRBV12-4	few	.	TRBJ2-2	CASSLATPYTGELFF	TGTGCCAGCAGCTTGGCGACACCTTACACCGGGGAGCTGTTTTTT
TRBV19	.	.	TRBJ2-1	CASSMGAGPYNEQFF	TGTGCCAGTAGTATGGGGGCGGGGCCATACAATGAGCAGTTCTTC
TRBV10-3	many	.	TRBJ1-1	CAISESGSNTEAFF	TGTGCCATCAGTGAGTCGGGCAGTAACACTGAAGCTTTCTTT
TRBV20-1	.	.	TRBJ1-6	CSAQRGDRVHF	TGCAGTGCACAACGGGGGGACCGAGTCCACTTT
TRBV20-1	.	TRBD2	TRBJ2-3	CSAPRASGRFRDTQYF	TGCAGTGCCCCCCGTGCTAGCGGGAGGTTCAGAGATACGCAGTATTTT
TRBV29-1	few	.	TRBJ2-3	CSVAGNWGQYF	TGCAGCGTCGCCGGGAATTGGGGGCAGTATTTT
TRBV13	many	.	TRBJ1-3	CASSLGLAGGNTIYF	TGTGCCAGCAGCTTAGGCCTGGCTGGAGGAAACACCATATATTTT
TRBV20-1	few	.	TRBJ1-5	CSAGTDAYNQPQHF	TGCAGTGCTGGGACTGACGCGTACAATCAGCCCCAGCATTTT
TRBV4-2	few	.	TRBJ2-2	CASSHHPRSLNTGELFF	TGTGCCAGCAGCCACCACCCCCGATCCTTGAACACCGGGGAGCTGTTTTTT
TRBV6-5	.	.	TRBJ1-3	CASSYDPGPGNTIYF	TGTGCCAGCAGTTACGATCCGGGGCCTGGAAACACCATATATTTT
TRBV20-1	.	.	TRBJ2-1	CSASGNSNEQFF	TGCAGTGCATCGGGGAATAGTAATGAGCAGTTCTTC
TRBV12-3/TRBV12-4	.	TRBD2	TRBJ2-3	CASTPSGSTDTQYF	TGTGCCAGCACCCCTAGCGGAAGCACAGATACGCAGTATTTT
TRBV20-1	few	TRBD2	TRBJ2-2	CSANRASGRWELFF	TGCAGTGCCAACCGGGCTAGCGGGCGGTGGGAGCTGTTTTTT
TRBV20-1	.	.	TRBJ2-4	CSAPSIAKNIQYF	TGCAGTGCTCCCTCTATAGCCAAAAACATTCAGTACTTC
TRBV19	.	.	TRBJ2-7	CASSYPYRVHEQYF	TGTGCCAGTAGTTACCCGTACAGGGTCCACGAGCAGTACTTC
TRBV3-1	.	TRBD2	TRBJ2-5	CASSQASTSRETQYF	TGTGCCAGCAGCCAAGCTTCGACTAGCAGGGAGACCCAGTACTTC
TRBV12-3/TRBV12-4	.	TRBD2	TRBJ2-1	CASSFPSGGSSSYNEQFF	TGTGCCAGCAGTTTCCCTAGCGGGGGGTCGAGCTCCTACAATGAGCAGTTCTTC
TRBV7-9	few	.	TRBJ2-1	CASSGSPGSSYNEQFF	TGTGCCAGCAGCGGCTCGCCGGGCAGCTCCTACAATGAGCAGTTCTTC
TRBV6-5	few	.	TRBJ2-1	CASSYNDPRSYNEQFF	TGTGCCAGCAGTTACAACGACCCAAGGTCCTACAATGAGCAGTTCTTC
TRBV20-1	.	.	TRBJ2-2	CSARDLNTGELFF	TGCAGTGCTAGAGATCTTAACACCGGGGAGCTGTTTTTT
TRBV28	.	TRBD2	TRBJ2-3	CASIAPGGQLDTQYF	TGTGCCAGCATTGCGCCGGGGGGGCAGTTAGATACGCAGTATTTT
TRBV6-1	.	.	TRBJ2-1	CASSTLGTSYNEQFF	TGTGCCAGCAGTACCCTAGGGACGTCCTACAATGAGCAGTTCTTC
TRBV7-9	.	TRBD2	TRBJ2-1	CASSLALAGAEQFF	TGTGCCAGCAGCTTAGCCCTAGCGGGAGCTGAGCAGTTCTTC
TRBV6-5	.	.	TRBJ1-1	CASSYSIVENTEAFF	TGTGCCAGCAGTTACTCGATAGTAGAGAACACTGAAGCTTTCTTT
TRBV7-9	few	TRBD2	TRBJ2-2	CASSLELAGITGELFF	TGTGCCAGCAGCTTAGAACTAGCGGGTATCACCGGGGAGCTGTTTTTT
TRBV5-1	few	.	TRBJ1-4	CASKRGGTENEKLFF	TGCGCCAGCAAAAGAGGCGGCACTGAGAATGAAAAACTGTTTTTT
TRBV5-1	few	.	TRBJ2-3	CASSLPWGDTDTQYF	TGCGCCAGCAGTCTACCTTGGGGGGACACAGATACGCAGTATTTT
TRBV12-3/TRBV12-4	few	.	TRBJ1-5	CASSLGWGDQPQHF	TGTGCCAGCAGTTTAGGGTGGGGTGATCAGCCCCAGCATTTT
TRBV5-1	.	TRBD1	TRBJ1-2	CASSLDGQGWGYTF	TGCGCCAGCAGCTTGGATGGACAGGGTTGGGGCTACACCTTC
TRBV12-3/TRBV12-4	many	.	TRBJ2-2	CASSFRQGTGELFF	TGTGCCAGCAGTTTTCGGCAGGGTACCGGGGAGCTGTTTTTT
TRBV2	.	.	TRBJ2-7	CASSVGRGSHEQYF	TGTGCCAGCAGTGTCGGCAGGGGTTCCCACGAGCAGTACTTC
TRBV12-3/TRBV12-4	.	.	TRBJ2-7	CASTTKVGPAPYEQYF	TGTGCCAGCACCACCAAAGTAGGGCCAGCGCCTTACGAGCAGTACTTC
TRBV12-3/TRBV12-4	many	.	TRBJ2-1	CASTFEYSYNEQFF	TGTGCCAGTACCTTCGAGTACTCCTACAATGAGCAGTTCTTC
TRBV20-1	few	TRBD1	TRBJ2-7	CSALRQGTYEQYF	TGCAGTGCATTAAGACAGGGGACCTACGAGCAGTACTTC
TRBV7-3	.	.	TRBJ2-3	CASSYSAEHTDTQYF	TGTGCCAGCAGCTACTCAGCGGAACACACAGATACGCAGTATTTT
TRBV7-9	few	.	TRBJ2-7	CASSLPSLGSGQYF	TGTGCCAGCAGCTTGCCAAGCCTCGGGTCGGGGCAGTACTTC
TRBV4-2	few	.	TRBJ1-2	CASSQDQGGYGYTF	TGTGCCAGCAGCCAAGACCAGGGCGGCTATGGCTACACCTTC
TRBV29-1	.	TRBD2	TRBJ2-7	CSVGPAGGFYEQYF	TGCAGCGTGGGACCAGCGGGAGGGTTCTACGAGCAGTACTTC
TRBV3-1	few	TRBD2	TRBJ2-3	CASSPFAPSGGAPTDTQYF	TGTGCCAGCAGCCCCTTTGCCCCTAGCGGGGGCGCCCCCACAGATACGCAGTATTTT
TRBV29-1	.	TRBD2	TRBJ2-3	CSVSGSSTDTQYF	TGCAGCGTTAGCGGGAGTAGCACAGATACGCAGTATTTT
TRBV24-1	few	TRBD2	TRBJ2-1	CATSGLAGANNEQFF	TGTGCCACCAGTGGACTAGCGGGAGCAAACAATGAGCAGTTCTTC
TRBV16	few	.	TRBJ2-7	CASSPLDTAYEQYF	TGTGCCAGCAGCCCTCTCGACACAGCCTACGAGCAGTACTTC
TRBV28	many	TRBD2	TRBJ2-1	CASSTSQRGNDNEQFF	TGTGCCAGCAGTACGTCCCAGCGGGGGAATGACAATGAGCAGTTCTTC
TRBV9	.	.	TRBJ2-3	CASSPWGDTQYF	TGTGCCAGCAGCCCCTGGGGAGATACGCAGTATTTT
TRBV6-2/TRBV6-3	.	TRBD1	TRBJ2-2	CASSRQTGAGELFF	TGTGCCAGCAGTCGCCAGACAGGGGCCGGGGAGCTGTTTTTT
TRBV3-1	few	TRBD1	TRBJ1-4	CASSPPTGTGEKLFF	TGTGCCAGCAGCCCCCCGACAGGGACAGGCGAAAAACTGTTTTTT
TRBV10-1	few	TRBD1	TRBJ1-5	CASPDRVDNQPQHF	TGCGCCAGCCCTGACAGGGTTGACAATCAGCCCCAGCATTTT
TRBV7-2	many	.	TRBJ2-1	CASSLGTHRSWNEQFF	TGTGCCAGCAGCTTAGGGACTCACCGAAGTTGGAATGAGCAGTTCTTC
TRBV4-2	.	.	TRBJ2-3	CASSQVRDQNTQYF	TGTGCCAGCAGCCAAGTGCGGGATCAGAATACGCAGTATTTT
TRBV27	few	.	TRBJ2-6	CASSLAPGSYISGANVLTF	TGTGCCAGCAGTTTAGCGCCAGGGTCCTATATCTCTGGGGCCAACGTCCTGACTTTC